Below are 10 T cell receptor beta chains sequenced from a single sample in a study of cytomegalovirus exposure and HLA in healthy donors. PCR used 60 Vbeta primers and 13 Jbeta primers. Here immunoSEQ multiplex PCR was the method, and the copy in TCRdb shows in-frame clones only, minus some. The sample has approximately 91,000 clones; around nine tenths are singletons. The material sequenced was PBMCs. Receptors were obtained from a man aged 30 to 45 in good health and CMV-seropositive.

The chain carries TRBV19 and TRBJ2-6, with 9 bases aligning to TRBD1. Trimming at V came to 7 bases and at J to 3 bases, leaving 13 bases not matched to a gene. Germline V lookup: CDR1 LNHDA, CDR2 SQIVND (reference sequence). The CDR3 length is 18 residues. The CDR3 loop is CASTLLGQGFSGANVLTF. In DNA form, the CDR3 reads TGTGCCAGTACCTTACTTGGACAGGGGTTCAGTGGGGCCAACGTCCTGACTTTC.

The chain combines TRBV27 with TRBJ1-1, with 8 nucleotides matching TRBD1. The ends lost 6 bases at V and 1 base at J; junction bases unmatched: 1. The CDR3 sequence is 13 residues long. Germline V CDR1 and CDR2: MNHEY, SMNVEV (reference sequence). The CDR3 is CASRGTGNTEAFF. The CDR3 region has the DNA TGTGCCAGCAGAGGGACAGGGAACACTGAAGCTTTCTTT.

The chain has TRBV7-9 and TRBJ2-7; TRBD2 might be the D (6 bases). Germline V gene data show CDR1 as SEHNR and CDR2 as FQNEAQ (reference sequence). V was clipped by 2 bases and J by 2 bases, with 10 bases between them. This CDR3 comprises 14 residues. In nucleotides, the CDR3 is TGTGCCAGCAGCTTAACGGGAGTGGCCTACGAGCAGTACTTC. Its protein product is CASSLTGVAYEQYF. Filled out from reference TRBV7-9 and TRBJ2-7, the complete variable domain reads DTGVSQNPRHKITKRGQNVTFRCDPISEHNRLYWYRQTLGQGPEFLTYFQNEAQLEKSRLLSDRFSAERPKGSFSTLEIQRTEQGDSAMYLCASSLTGVAYEQYFGPGTRLTVT.

V gene TRBV2 combines with J gene TRBJ1-4; weak D call: TRBD1 (6 bases). Germline CDR1 is SNHLY and CDR2 is FYNNEI. V was clipped by 8 bases and J by 4 bases, with 14 bases between them. The CDR3 consists of 14 residues. The CDR3 reads CASFWDTNNEKLFF. In DNA form, the CDR3 reads TGTGCCAGCTTTTGGGACACCAATAATGAAAAACTGTTTTTT.

The chain has TRBV13 and TRBJ2-1, with TRBD1 matching 8 bases. Trimming removed 5 bases from V and 5 bases from J; junction bases left unmatched: 11. CDR1 and CDR2 from the germline V gene are PRHDT and FYEKMQ (reference sequence). This CDR3 comprises 16 residues. Here the CDR3 reads CASSPAGGFTHNEQFF. DNA for the CDR3: TGTGCCAGCAGCCCGGCAGGGGGCTTCACCCACAATGAGCAGTTCTTC.

This rearrangement joins TRBV7-9 to TRBJ2-1; no firm D call. Trimming took 0 bases from V and 4 from J, leaving 10 bases between them. Germline V gene data show CDR1 as SEHNR and CDR2 as FQNEAQ (reference sequence). There are 15 residues in the CDR3. CDR3 nucleotides: TGTGCCAGCAGCTTAGCACTACCTGGTTACAATGAGCAGTTCTTC. It translates to CASSLALPGYNEQFF.

V usage is TRBV2 and J usage is TRBJ2-7; weak D call: TRBD1 (5 bases). Germline-derived CDR1 and CDR2 are SNHLY and FYNNEI. This CDR3 is built from 12 residues. The ends were cut back, 4 bases at V and 6 bases at J, with 10 bases in the middle. CDR3 amino acids: CASSAGNSEQYF. In DNA, the CDR3 is TGTGCCAGCAGTGCAGGGAACTCCGAGCAGTACTTC.

The V call is TRBV11-2, the J call TRBJ2-1, with D unclear. V shed 4 bases and J shed 1 base, with 8 bases lying between them. This CDR3 has 14 residues. Germline V gene sequence: CDR1 SGHAT, CDR2 FQNNGV. The CDR3 DNA reads as TGTGCCAGCAGCTCGCCGCGATCCTACAATGAGCAGTTCTTC. This translates into CASSSPRSYNEQFF. The entire variable domain, with the rest obtained from reference TRBV11-2 and TRBJ2-1, is as follows: EAGVAQSPRYKIIEKRQSVAFWCNPISGHATLYWYQQILGQGPKLLIQFQNNGVVDDSQLPKDRFSAERLKGVDSTLKIQPAKLEDSAVYLCASSSPRSYNEQFFGPGTRLTVL.

The chain joins TRBV11-3 to TRBJ2-2; TRBD2 is a possible D gene (6 bases). Trimming took 1 base from V and 5 from J, leaving 8 bases between them. Germline assignment: CDR1 SGHNT and CDR2 YENEEA. The CDR3 runs 14 residues. The CDR3, as DNA: TGTGCCAGCAGCTTAGGGACTAATACCGGGGAGCTGTTTTTT. It yields the protein CASSLGTNTGELFF.

The chain has TRBV29-1 and TRBJ1-5; D not certain. The CDR3 covers 13 residues. Per the germline V gene, CDR1 is SQVTM and CDR2 is ANQGSEA. The V and J ends lost 4 bases and 2 bases respectively, with 9 bases between them. This CDR3 reads CSVGAARNQPQHF. CDR3 bases: TGCAGCGTTGGGGCAGCCCGCAATCAGCCCCAGCATTTT.